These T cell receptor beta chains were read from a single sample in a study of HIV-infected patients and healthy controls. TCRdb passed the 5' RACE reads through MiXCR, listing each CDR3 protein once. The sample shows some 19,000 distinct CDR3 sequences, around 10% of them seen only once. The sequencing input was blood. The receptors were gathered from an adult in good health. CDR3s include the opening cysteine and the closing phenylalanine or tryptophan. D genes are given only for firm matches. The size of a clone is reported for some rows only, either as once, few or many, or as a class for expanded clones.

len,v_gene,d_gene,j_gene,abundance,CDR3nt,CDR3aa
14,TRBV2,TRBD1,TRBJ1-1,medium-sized,TGTGCCAGCAGTGTGACAGGGGGCGATACTGAAGCTTTCTTT,CASSVTGGDTEAFF
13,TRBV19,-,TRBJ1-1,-,TGTGCCAGTAGCGCTCAGGGTGACACTGAAGCTTTCTTT,CASSAQGDTEAFF
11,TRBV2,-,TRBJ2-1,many,TGTGCCAGCACCCTCCACAATGAGCAGTTCTTC,CASTLHNEQFF
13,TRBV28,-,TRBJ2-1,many,TGTGCCAGCAGTTTAGCAGTGGGCGATGAGCAGTTCTTC,CASSLAVGDEQFF
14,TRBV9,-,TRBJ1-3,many,TGTGCCAGCAGCGTTGGGGGTGACGGAAACACCATATATTTT,CASSVGGDGNTIYF
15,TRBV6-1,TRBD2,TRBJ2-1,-,TGTGCCAGCAGTGAAGAAGCGGGAGGGTACAATGAGCAGTTCTTC,CASSEEAGGYNEQFF
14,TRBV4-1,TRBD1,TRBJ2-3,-,TGCGCCAGCAGCGTCCGGGACAGGGGAGATACGCAGTATTTT,CASSVRDRGDTQYF
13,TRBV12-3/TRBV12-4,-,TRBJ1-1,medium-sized,TGTGCCAGCAAACAGGGCGCACAGACTGAAGCTTTCTTT,CASKQGAQTEAFF
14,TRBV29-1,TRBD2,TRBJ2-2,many,TGCAGCGCCGTGACTAGCGGGAGTCCCGGGGAGCTGTTTTTT,CSAVTSGSPGELFF
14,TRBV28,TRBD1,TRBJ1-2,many,TGTGCCAGCAGTTTCGGGACAGGGGGCTATGGCTACACCTTC,CASSFGTGGYGYTF
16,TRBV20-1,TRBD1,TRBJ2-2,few,TGCAGTGCTAGAGATAGTGACAGGGGATTTCCCGGGGAGCTGTTTTTT,CSARDSDRGFPGELFF
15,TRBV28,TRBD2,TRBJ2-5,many,TGTGCCAGCATCCAACCGGGGAGGGCCCCAGAGACCCAGTACTTC,CASIQPGRAPETQYF
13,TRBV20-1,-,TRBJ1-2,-,TGCAGTGCTAGAGTAGGGAAAAACTATGGCTACACCTTC,CSARVGKNYGYTF
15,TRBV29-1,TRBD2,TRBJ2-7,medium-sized,TGCAGCGTGTCGCACGGACCCCGGGGGGATTACGAGCAGTACTTC,CSVSHGPRGDYEQYF
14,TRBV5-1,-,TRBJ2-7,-,TGCGCCAGCAGCGCCCGGGACGGTCCCTACGAGCAGTACTTC,CASSARDGPYEQYF
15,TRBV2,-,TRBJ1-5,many,TGTGCCAGCAGTGAACAGGGCCTACACTATCAGCCCCAGCATTTT,CASSEQGLHYQPQHF
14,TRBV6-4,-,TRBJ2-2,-,TGTGCCAGCAGTACAGACGGGAACACCGGGGAGCTGTTTTTT,CASSTDGNTGELFF
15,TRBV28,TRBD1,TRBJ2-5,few,TGTGCCAGCAGTTTGTCTCCAGGGGGCATGGAGACCCAGTACTTC,CASSLSPGGMETQYF
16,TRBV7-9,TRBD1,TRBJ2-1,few,TGTGCCAGCAGCCCGGACAGGGGCCGATTAGAGTTTGAGCAGTTCTTC,CASSPDRGRLEFEQFF
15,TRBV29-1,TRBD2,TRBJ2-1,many,TGCAGCGTTGCAATTAGCGGGACGTCCTACAATGAGCAGTTCTTC,CSVAISGTSYNEQFF
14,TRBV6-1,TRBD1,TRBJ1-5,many,TGTGCCAGCCGGGAAACAGGGGGACTTCAGCCCCAGCATTTT,CASRETGGLQPQHF
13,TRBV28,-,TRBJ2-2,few,TGTGCCAGCAGTTCCCAAGACAGGAGGGAGCTGTTTTTT,CASSSQDRRELFF
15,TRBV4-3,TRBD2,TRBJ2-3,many,TGCGCCAGCAGCCAACTTGGGACTAGCGGGGATACGCAGTATTTT,CASSQLGTSGDTQYF
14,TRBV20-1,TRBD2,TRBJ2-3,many,TGCAGTGCTAGAGTGGGGGGGGGGGCAGATACGCAGTATTTT,CSARVGGGADTQYF
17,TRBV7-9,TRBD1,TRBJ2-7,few,TGTGCCAGCAGCTTAGTAGGCCAACGGGACAGGGGCTACGAGCAGTACTTC,CASSLVGQRDRGYEQYF
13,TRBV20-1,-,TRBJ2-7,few,TGCAGTGCTACCCGGGACGGATCCTACGAGCAGTACTTC,CSATRDGSYEQYF
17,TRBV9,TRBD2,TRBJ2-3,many,TGTGCCAGCAGCCCGGGGGGACTAGCGGGGGGGCCAGATACGCAGTATTTT,CASSPGGLAGGPDTQYF
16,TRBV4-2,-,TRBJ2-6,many,TGTGCCAGCAGCCAAGATCAGGGATCTGGGGCCAACGTCCTGACTTTC,CASSQDQGSGANVLTF
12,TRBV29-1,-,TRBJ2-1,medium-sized,TGCAGCGCTAAAGGGTCTAGCGCTCAGCAGTTCTTC,CSAKGSSAQQFF
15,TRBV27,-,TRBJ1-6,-,TGTGCCAGCAGTTCGGCGAGCTCCTATAATTCACCCCTCCACTTT,CASSSASSYNSPLHF
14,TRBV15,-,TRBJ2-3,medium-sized,TGTGCCACCAGATTTACGGTTCCCACAGATACGCAGTATTTT,CATRFTVPTDTQYF
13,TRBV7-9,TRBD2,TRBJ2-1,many,TGTGCCAGCAGCCCAAGAGCGGGGAGTGAGCAGTTCTTC,CASSPRAGSEQFF
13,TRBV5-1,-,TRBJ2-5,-,TGCGCCAGCAGCCCAGAGAACCTGGAGACCCAGTACTTC,CASSPENLETQYF
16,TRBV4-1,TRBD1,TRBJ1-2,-,TGCGCCAGCAGCCAACCCAAACAGGGGAACTTTTATGGCTACACCTTC,CASSQPKQGNFYGYTF
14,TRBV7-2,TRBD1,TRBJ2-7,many,TGTGCCAGCAGCGGCAGGGGGAAAACCTACGAGCAGTACTTC,CASSGRGKTYEQYF
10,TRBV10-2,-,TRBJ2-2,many,TGCGCCAGCCATGGCGGGGAGCTGTTTTTT,CASHGGELFF
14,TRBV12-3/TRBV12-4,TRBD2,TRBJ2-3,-,TGTGCCAGCAGTCGACTAGCGGGGTTAGATACGCAGTATTTT,CASSRLAGLDTQYF
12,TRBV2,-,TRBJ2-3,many,TGTGCCAGCAGTGACTCTGGATACTCGCAGTATTTT,CASSDSGYSQYF
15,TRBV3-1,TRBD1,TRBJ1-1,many,TGTGCCAGCAGCCAAAGGGACAGGGGGAGGGCTGAAGCTTTCTTT,CASSQRDRGRAEAFF
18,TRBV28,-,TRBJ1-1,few,TGTGCCAGCAGAAGTATCCTTGGCGGGGGGCCGGTTAACACTGAAGCTTTCTTT,CASRSILGGGPVNTEAFF
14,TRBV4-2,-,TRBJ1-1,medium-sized,TGTGCCAGCAGCCTGGACAGCCTGAACACTGAAGCTTTCTTT,CASSLDSLNTEAFF
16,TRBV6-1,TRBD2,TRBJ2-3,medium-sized,TGTGCCAGCACCCAAGGACTAGCGGGGTTCACAGATACGCAGTATTTT,CASTQGLAGFTDTQYF
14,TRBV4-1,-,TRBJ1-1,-,TGCGCCAGCAGCCAAGACTTGGACGGGATGAAGGCTTTCTTT,CASSQDLDGMKAFF
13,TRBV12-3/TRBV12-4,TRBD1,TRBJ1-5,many,TGTGCCAGCAGGGGACAGGGGGTTAAGTCCCAGCATTTT,CASRGQGVKSQHF
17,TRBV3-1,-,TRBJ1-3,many,TGTGCCAGCAGCCCGCGCGGGTTAAGGAGTTCTGGAAACACCATATATTTT,CASSPRGLRSSGNTIYF
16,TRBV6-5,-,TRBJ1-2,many,TGTGCCAGCAGTTACTCTGGGCAGGACAGAAACTATGGCTACACCTTC,CASSYSGQDRNYGYTF
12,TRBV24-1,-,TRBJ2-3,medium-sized,TGTGCCACCGCCGGGAGCACAGATACGCAGTATTTT,CATAGSTDTQYF
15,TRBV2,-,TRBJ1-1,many,TGTGCCAGCAGTGAAGCCCCAACGGGGAACACTGAAGCTTTCTTT,CASSEAPTGNTEAFF
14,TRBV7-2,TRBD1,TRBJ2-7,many,TGTGCCAGCAGCCTTGGGACAGGGTCCTATGAGCAGTACTTC,CASSLGTGSYEQYF
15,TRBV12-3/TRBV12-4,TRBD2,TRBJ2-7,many,TGTGCCAGCAGGAAAGGACTAGCGGGAGACTACGAGCAGTACTTC,CASRKGLAGDYEQYF
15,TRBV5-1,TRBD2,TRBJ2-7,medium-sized,TGCGCCAGCAGACCCACTAGCGGGGGCTCCTACGAGCAGTACTTC,CASRPTSGGSYEQYF
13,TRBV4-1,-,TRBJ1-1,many,TGCGCCAGCAGCCAAGTGATCGAGCCTGAAGCTTTCTTT,CASSQVIEPEAFF
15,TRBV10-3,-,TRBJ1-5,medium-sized,TGTGCCATCAGTGAGTTGGGGGCCGGCAATCAGCCCCAGCATTTT,CAISELGAGNQPQHF
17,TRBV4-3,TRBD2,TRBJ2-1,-,TGCGCCAGCAGCCAAGTTACGCTAGCGGGAGGACGTCGGGAGCAGTTCTTC,CASSQVTLAGGRREQFF
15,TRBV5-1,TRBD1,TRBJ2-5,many,TGCGCCAGCAGCAAAGGACAGGGTTTAGTGGAGACCCAGTACTTC,CASSKGQGLVETQYF
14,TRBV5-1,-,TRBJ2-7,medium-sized,TGCGCCAGCAGCTTGGGAGACACGACCTACGAGCAGTACTTC,CASSLGDTTYEQYF
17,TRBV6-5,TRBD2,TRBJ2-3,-,TGTGCCAGCAGTTATCTAGCGGGAGGGTCCCTCGGGTATACGCAGTATTTT,CASSYLAGGSLGYTQYF